This TCR beta chain was documented in a study of control samples from healthy donors and cancer patients. The V segment lost 5 bases and the J segment 0 bases; nucleotides outside the gene matches: 4. Germline loops: CDR1 SQVTM, CDR2 ANQGSEA. The CDR3 totals 13 residues. Sequenced by immunoSEQ multiplex PCR; TCRdb stores in-frame clones only, minus some. The sample contains approximately 100,000 clones, around 88% of which appear only once. The sequenced sample consisted of blood. The TCR originated in a man in his thirties or forties in good health. V and J are TRBV29-1 and TRBJ2-7; TRBD2 aligns across 7 bases. This CDR3 is CSVYGDYSYEQYF. CDR3 bases: TGCAGCGTTTATGGGGACTACTCCTACGAGCAGTACTTC.